One and the same sample provided the 6 T cell receptor beta chains below, sequenced in a study of cytomegalovirus exposure and HLA in healthy donors. In the PCR, 60 Vbeta and 13 Jbeta primers were used. Sequencing was performed with immunoSEQ multiplex PCR; in TCRdb, only in-frame clones are kept and a portion is missing. This table has 65,000 to 95,000 clones, 70% to 80% appearing once. The sequencing input was PBMCs. The receptors were gathered from a human donor in good health.

The rearrangement uses TRBV18 and TRBJ1-3; tentative D call: TRBD1 (6 bases). This CDR3 region has 16 residues. Trimming stripped 3 bases from V and 0 bases from J, with 12 bases between. Germline V gives CDR1 KGHSH, CDR2 LQKENI. The CDR3 nucleotides are TGTGCCAGCTCACCCTCTGCGGACAGCTCTGGAAACACCATATATTTT. This sequence encodes CASSPSADSSGNTIYF.

The chain couples TRBV7-8 to TRBJ2-7; the match to TRBD1 covers 7 bases. Germline loops: CDR1 SGHVS, CDR2 FQNEAQ. The CDR3 loop spans 16 amino acids. With 0 bases clipped from V and 1 base from J, the junction kept 6 bases outside the gene matches. Here the CDR3 reads CASSLALDRLSYEQYF. CDR3 in DNA: TGTGCCAGCAGCTTAGCGCTGGACAGGCTATCCTACGAGCAGTACTTC. Full variable domain (outside the CDR3, taken from reference TRBV7-8 and TRBJ2-7): GAGVSQSPRYKVAKRGQDVALRCDPISGHVSLFWYQQALGQGPEFLTYFQNEAQLDKSGLPSDRFFAERPEGSVSTLKIQRTQQEDSAVYLCASSLALDRLSYEQYFGPGTRLTVT.

The count of this clone is one. The chain has TRBV10-3 and TRBJ2-5, with D possibly matching TRBD2 (5 bases). The V end was cut by 4 bases, the J end by 4 bases, with 10 bases between. Germline V gene lookup returns CDR1 ENHRY and CDR2 SYGVKD. This CDR3 spans 13 amino acids. CDR3 nucleotide sequence: TGTGCCATCAGTGGGGCGGGTGGAGAGACCCAGTACTTC. Translated: CAISGAGGETQYF.

The rearrangement uses TRBV29-1 and TRBJ2-1; 9 positions match TRBD2. V dropped 3 bases and J dropped 6; count of bases not matched to a gene: 3. CDR3 length: 13 residues. Germline V gene data show CDR1 as SQVTM and CDR2 as ANQGSEA. The DNA of the CDR3 is TGCAGCGTTGAGTCAGCGGGAGGCAATGAGCAGTTCTTC. The encoded protein is CSVESAGGNEQFF.

Here the CDR3 DNA reads TGCGCCAGCAGCTTGGATTGGGGGGGACTTGAAGCTTTCTTT. Its protein is CASSLDWGGLEAFF. This chain connects TRBV5-1 to TRBJ1-1; a possible D gene is TRBD1 (5 bases). Germline V CDR1 and CDR2: SGHRS, YFSETQ. V was shortened by 0 bases and J by 7 bases, with 13 bases between the two germline ends. CDR3 length: 14 residues.

This rearrangement joins TRBV30 to TRBJ2-1; 7 nucleotides align to TRBD2. Germline CDR1 reads GTSNPN; CDR2 reads SVGIG (reference sequence). This CDR3 has 11 residues. Trimming cost V 4 bases and J 9 bases; bases outside gene matches: 3. The CDR3 sequence is CAWTLAVEQFF. CDR3 bases: TGTGCCTGGACCCTAGCGGTTGAGCAGTTCTTC.